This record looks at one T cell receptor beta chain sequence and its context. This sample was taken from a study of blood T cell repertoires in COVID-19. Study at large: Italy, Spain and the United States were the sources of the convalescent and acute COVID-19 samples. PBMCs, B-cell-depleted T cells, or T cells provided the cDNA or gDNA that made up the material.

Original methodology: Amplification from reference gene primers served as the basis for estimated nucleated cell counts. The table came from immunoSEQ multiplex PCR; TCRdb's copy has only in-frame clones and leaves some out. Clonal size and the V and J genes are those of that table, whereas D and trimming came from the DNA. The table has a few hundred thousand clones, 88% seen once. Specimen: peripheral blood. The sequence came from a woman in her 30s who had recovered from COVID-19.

The DNA of the CDR3 is TGTGCCAGTAGGCTGCGCAGGGCTTCTGGGGCCAACGTCCTGACTTTC. Protein: CASRLRRASGANVLTF. This chain connects TRBV19 to TRBJ2-6, with D tentatively TRBD1 (5 bases). V lost 6 bases and J lost 1, with 13 bases in between. Germline values: CDR1 LNHDA, CDR2 SQIVND (reference sequence). The CDR3 is 16 amino acids.